The 10 T cell receptor beta chains listed next were all sequenced from one sample in a study of OX40 agonist ivuxolimab in advanced cancers. Sequenced by immunoSEQ multiplex PCR; TCRdb stores in-frame clones only, minus some. The sample consists of 60,000 or so clones, more than 70% of them appearing once. Sequencing was performed on CD4+ or CD8+ T cells sorted from blood, taken in a trial of the OX40 agonist ivuxolimab. These receptors were obtained from an adult with an advanced solid tumor such as melanoma, head and neck, liver or kidney cancer.

The chain carries TRBV19 and TRBJ1-1, with D uncertain. CDR1 and CDR2 (germline): LNHDA, SQIVND (reference sequence). V dropped 3 bases and J dropped 5 bases, with 10 bases sitting between them. The CDR3 spans 13 residues. CDR3 sequence: CASSIRGETEAFF. DNA of the CDR3: TGTGCCAGTAGTATTCGGGGTGAGACTGAAGCTTTCTTT.

In DNA form, the CDR3 reads TGTGCCAGCAGTCCGAACAGGGGTGGCTATGGCTACACCTTC. Protein: CASSPNRGGYGYTF. V and J are TRBV6-6 and TRBJ1-2, with 7 bases that match TRBD1. This CDR3 contains 14 residues. Trimming took 5 bases from V and 4 from J; bases not matched to a gene: 7. Germline assignment: CDR1 MNHNY and CDR2 SVGAGI (reference sequence).

This clone was counted a single time. At one end, the junction sequence differs from germline, possibly due to a read error. This sequence joins TRBV9 and TRBJ2-1, with 13 bases identical to TRBD2. The CDR3 runs to 18 residues. CDR1 and CDR2 (germline): SGDLS, YYNGEE. The CDR3 region is CAGSVEAWTSGSYNEQFF. CDR3 sequence (DNA): TGTGCCGGCAGCGTAGAGGCCTGGACTAGCGGGAGTTACAATGAGCAGTTCTTC.

The chain employs TRBV5-1 and TRBJ2-7; 11 nucleotides align to TRBD2. Germline-derived CDR1 and CDR2 are SGHRS and YFSETQ. The CDR3 spans 20 residues. With 0 bases clipped from V and 6 bases from J, the junction kept 20 bases outside the gene matches. This CDR3 reads CASSLVEPSGGTGVPLEQYF. The CDR3 DNA reads TGCGCCAGCAGCTTGGTTGAGCCTAGCGGGGGGACCGGAGTCCCACTCGAGCAGTACTTC.

In the case of this clone: In the same sample, other DNA sequences code for this CDR3. This sequence joins TRBV5-1 and TRBJ2-2; 9 bases line up with TRBD2. The V gene end was trimmed by 4 bases and the J gene end by 4 bases; junction bases not matched to a gene: 2. Germline CDR1 SGHRS, CDR2 YFSETQ. The CDR3 totals 14 residues. CDR3 in amino acids: CASSLGLATGELFF. The CDR3 DNA is TGCGCCAGCAGCCTGGGACTAGCCACCGGGGAGCTGTTTTTT.

Only a few counts were recorded for this clone. The gene calls are TRBV30 and TRBJ2-5; unclear D gene. The CDR3 totals 13 residues. Trimming left V 7 bases short and J 0 bases short, with 12 bases between. In germline, CDR1 is GTSNPN, CDR2 SVGIG (reference sequence). The CDR3 sequence: CAFPGPDQETQYF. For the CDR3, the DNA is TGTGCCTTTCCCGGACCAGACCAAGAGACCCAGTACTTC.

The gene calls are TRBV9 and TRBJ2-1; 14 bases agree with TRBD2. CDR3 length: 18 residues. The V and J ends lost 7 bases and 0 bases, in that order; junction bases with no gene match: 9. Germline CDR1 and CDR2: SGDLS and YYNGEE. The CDR3 bases are TGTGCCAGCGGCCGGACTAGCGGGGGGCCTAGCTCCTACAATGAGCAGTTCTTC. Translating gives CASGRTSGGPSSYNEQFF.

This clone has just a few counts. Here the CDR3 DNA reads TGTGCCAGCAGCTTACAAGGCCCCGGAGAGCAGTACTTC. It yields the protein CASSLQGPGEQYF. This chain links TRBV7-9 with TRBJ2-7; D ambiguous. Per the germline V gene, CDR1 is SEHNR and CDR2 is FQNEAQ (reference sequence). This CDR3 contains 13 residues. V was cut by 2 bases and J by 7 bases, with 12 bases left in between.

The table lists this clone with a count of one. This rearrangement joins TRBV29-1 to TRBJ2-2, with 7 bases matching TRBD1. With 3 bases clipped from V and 5 bases from J, the junction kept 3 bases outside the gene matches. This CDR3 has 13 residues. Germline CDR1 and CDR2: SQVTM and ANQGSEA. CDR3 region: CSVEGQITGELFF. The CDR3 DNA reads TGCAGCGTTGAGGGACAGATAACCGGGGAGCTGTTTTTT.

The DNA of the CDR3 is TGTGCCAGCAGCAAATCGGGGGACAATTACTCCGAGCAGTACTTC. As protein: CASSKSGDNYSEQYF. The genes are TRBV6-6 and TRBJ2-7; either TRBD1 or TRBD2 may supply D (6 bases each). The CDR3 length is 15 residues. V lost 6 bases and J 6 bases, leaving 21 bases between the germline ends. Looked up from germline, CDR1 is MNHNY and CDR2 is SVGAGI (reference sequence).